This is a list of T cell receptor beta chains from one sample in a study of cytomegalovirus exposure and HLA in healthy donors. The protocol was immunoSEQ multiplex PCR, while the TCRdb copy is restricted to in-frame clones and leaves out a portion. The sample has roughly 100,000 clones, just under 80% seen once; the top ten hold under 1.5%. Sequenced sample: PBMCs. Receptor source: a young man in good health and CMV-seronegative. Both conserved end residues are part of each CDR3. Each record gives: D gene, clone size, V gene, CDR3 length, J gene, CDR3 protein, CDR3 DNA. The D gene is left open where the match is weak. Some rows mark clone size as missing; the rest say once, few, many or name a class of expanded clone.

D: NA
size: once
V: TRBV6-1
length: 15
J: TRBJ2-7
CDR3: CASSLDRYSGSEQYF
DNA: TGTGCCAGCAGCCTCGACAGGTACTCTGGTTCCGAGCAGTACTTC

D: TRBD1
size: NA
V: TRBV28
length: 14
J: TRBJ1-6
CDR3: CASRRTGGGSPLHF
DNA: TGTGCCAGCAGACGGACAGGGGGTGGTTCACCCCTCCACTTT

D: TRBD2
size: NA
V: TRBV5-4
length: 16
J: TRBJ2-1
CDR3: CASSLGQRREYNEQFF
DNA: TGTGCCAGCAGCTTGGGGCAGAGGCGGGAGTACAATGAGCAGTTCTTC

D: TRBD1
size: NA
V: TRBV7-8
length: 16
J: TRBJ2-3
CDR3: CASSLRQGISTDTQYF
DNA: TGTGCCAGCAGCTTGCGACAGGGGATTAGCACAGATACGCAGTATTTT

D: TRBD1
size: NA
V: TRBV28
length: 14
J: TRBJ2-7
CDR3: CASSLGTGSYEQYF
DNA: TGTGCCAGCAGTCTCGGGACAGGGTCCTACGAGCAGTACTTC

D: NA
size: NA
V: TRBV11-2
length: 15
J: TRBJ2-7
CDR3: CASSLEQGGWYEQYF
DNA: TGTGCCAGCAGCTTAGAGCAGGGGGGCTGGTACGAGCAGTACTTC

D: NA
size: NA
V: TRBV25-1
length: 14
J: TRBJ2-3
CDR3: CASSEMASTDTQYF
DNA: TGTGCCAGCAGTGAAATGGCCAGCACAGATACGCAGTATTTT

D: NA
size: NA
V: TRBV27
length: 13
J: TRBJ2-5
CDR3: CASSTGMQETQYF
DNA: TGTGCCAGCAGTACCGGTATGCAAGAGACCCAGTACTTC

D: TRBD1
size: few
V: TRBV4-3
length: 16
J: TRBJ1-3
CDR3: CASSQAQGVAGNTIYF
DNA: TGCGCCAGCAGCCAAGCACAGGGGGTGGCTGGAAACACCATATATTTT

D: TRBD1
size: once
V: TRBV7-9
length: 14
J: TRBJ2-5
CDR3: CASSLRDRGETQYF
DNA: TGTGCCAGCAGCTTAAGGGACAGGGGAGAGACCCAGTACTTC

D: NA
size: once
V: TRBV7-9
length: 12
J: TRBJ2-7
CDR3: CSSSPRRLEQYF
DNA: TGTTCCAGCAGCCCCCGGAGGCTCGAGCAGTACTTC

D: NA
size: few
V: TRBV6-1
length: 12
J: TRBJ2-7
CDR3: CASNIPPYEQYF
DNA: TGTGCCAGCAATATTCCTCCCTACGAGCAGTACTTC